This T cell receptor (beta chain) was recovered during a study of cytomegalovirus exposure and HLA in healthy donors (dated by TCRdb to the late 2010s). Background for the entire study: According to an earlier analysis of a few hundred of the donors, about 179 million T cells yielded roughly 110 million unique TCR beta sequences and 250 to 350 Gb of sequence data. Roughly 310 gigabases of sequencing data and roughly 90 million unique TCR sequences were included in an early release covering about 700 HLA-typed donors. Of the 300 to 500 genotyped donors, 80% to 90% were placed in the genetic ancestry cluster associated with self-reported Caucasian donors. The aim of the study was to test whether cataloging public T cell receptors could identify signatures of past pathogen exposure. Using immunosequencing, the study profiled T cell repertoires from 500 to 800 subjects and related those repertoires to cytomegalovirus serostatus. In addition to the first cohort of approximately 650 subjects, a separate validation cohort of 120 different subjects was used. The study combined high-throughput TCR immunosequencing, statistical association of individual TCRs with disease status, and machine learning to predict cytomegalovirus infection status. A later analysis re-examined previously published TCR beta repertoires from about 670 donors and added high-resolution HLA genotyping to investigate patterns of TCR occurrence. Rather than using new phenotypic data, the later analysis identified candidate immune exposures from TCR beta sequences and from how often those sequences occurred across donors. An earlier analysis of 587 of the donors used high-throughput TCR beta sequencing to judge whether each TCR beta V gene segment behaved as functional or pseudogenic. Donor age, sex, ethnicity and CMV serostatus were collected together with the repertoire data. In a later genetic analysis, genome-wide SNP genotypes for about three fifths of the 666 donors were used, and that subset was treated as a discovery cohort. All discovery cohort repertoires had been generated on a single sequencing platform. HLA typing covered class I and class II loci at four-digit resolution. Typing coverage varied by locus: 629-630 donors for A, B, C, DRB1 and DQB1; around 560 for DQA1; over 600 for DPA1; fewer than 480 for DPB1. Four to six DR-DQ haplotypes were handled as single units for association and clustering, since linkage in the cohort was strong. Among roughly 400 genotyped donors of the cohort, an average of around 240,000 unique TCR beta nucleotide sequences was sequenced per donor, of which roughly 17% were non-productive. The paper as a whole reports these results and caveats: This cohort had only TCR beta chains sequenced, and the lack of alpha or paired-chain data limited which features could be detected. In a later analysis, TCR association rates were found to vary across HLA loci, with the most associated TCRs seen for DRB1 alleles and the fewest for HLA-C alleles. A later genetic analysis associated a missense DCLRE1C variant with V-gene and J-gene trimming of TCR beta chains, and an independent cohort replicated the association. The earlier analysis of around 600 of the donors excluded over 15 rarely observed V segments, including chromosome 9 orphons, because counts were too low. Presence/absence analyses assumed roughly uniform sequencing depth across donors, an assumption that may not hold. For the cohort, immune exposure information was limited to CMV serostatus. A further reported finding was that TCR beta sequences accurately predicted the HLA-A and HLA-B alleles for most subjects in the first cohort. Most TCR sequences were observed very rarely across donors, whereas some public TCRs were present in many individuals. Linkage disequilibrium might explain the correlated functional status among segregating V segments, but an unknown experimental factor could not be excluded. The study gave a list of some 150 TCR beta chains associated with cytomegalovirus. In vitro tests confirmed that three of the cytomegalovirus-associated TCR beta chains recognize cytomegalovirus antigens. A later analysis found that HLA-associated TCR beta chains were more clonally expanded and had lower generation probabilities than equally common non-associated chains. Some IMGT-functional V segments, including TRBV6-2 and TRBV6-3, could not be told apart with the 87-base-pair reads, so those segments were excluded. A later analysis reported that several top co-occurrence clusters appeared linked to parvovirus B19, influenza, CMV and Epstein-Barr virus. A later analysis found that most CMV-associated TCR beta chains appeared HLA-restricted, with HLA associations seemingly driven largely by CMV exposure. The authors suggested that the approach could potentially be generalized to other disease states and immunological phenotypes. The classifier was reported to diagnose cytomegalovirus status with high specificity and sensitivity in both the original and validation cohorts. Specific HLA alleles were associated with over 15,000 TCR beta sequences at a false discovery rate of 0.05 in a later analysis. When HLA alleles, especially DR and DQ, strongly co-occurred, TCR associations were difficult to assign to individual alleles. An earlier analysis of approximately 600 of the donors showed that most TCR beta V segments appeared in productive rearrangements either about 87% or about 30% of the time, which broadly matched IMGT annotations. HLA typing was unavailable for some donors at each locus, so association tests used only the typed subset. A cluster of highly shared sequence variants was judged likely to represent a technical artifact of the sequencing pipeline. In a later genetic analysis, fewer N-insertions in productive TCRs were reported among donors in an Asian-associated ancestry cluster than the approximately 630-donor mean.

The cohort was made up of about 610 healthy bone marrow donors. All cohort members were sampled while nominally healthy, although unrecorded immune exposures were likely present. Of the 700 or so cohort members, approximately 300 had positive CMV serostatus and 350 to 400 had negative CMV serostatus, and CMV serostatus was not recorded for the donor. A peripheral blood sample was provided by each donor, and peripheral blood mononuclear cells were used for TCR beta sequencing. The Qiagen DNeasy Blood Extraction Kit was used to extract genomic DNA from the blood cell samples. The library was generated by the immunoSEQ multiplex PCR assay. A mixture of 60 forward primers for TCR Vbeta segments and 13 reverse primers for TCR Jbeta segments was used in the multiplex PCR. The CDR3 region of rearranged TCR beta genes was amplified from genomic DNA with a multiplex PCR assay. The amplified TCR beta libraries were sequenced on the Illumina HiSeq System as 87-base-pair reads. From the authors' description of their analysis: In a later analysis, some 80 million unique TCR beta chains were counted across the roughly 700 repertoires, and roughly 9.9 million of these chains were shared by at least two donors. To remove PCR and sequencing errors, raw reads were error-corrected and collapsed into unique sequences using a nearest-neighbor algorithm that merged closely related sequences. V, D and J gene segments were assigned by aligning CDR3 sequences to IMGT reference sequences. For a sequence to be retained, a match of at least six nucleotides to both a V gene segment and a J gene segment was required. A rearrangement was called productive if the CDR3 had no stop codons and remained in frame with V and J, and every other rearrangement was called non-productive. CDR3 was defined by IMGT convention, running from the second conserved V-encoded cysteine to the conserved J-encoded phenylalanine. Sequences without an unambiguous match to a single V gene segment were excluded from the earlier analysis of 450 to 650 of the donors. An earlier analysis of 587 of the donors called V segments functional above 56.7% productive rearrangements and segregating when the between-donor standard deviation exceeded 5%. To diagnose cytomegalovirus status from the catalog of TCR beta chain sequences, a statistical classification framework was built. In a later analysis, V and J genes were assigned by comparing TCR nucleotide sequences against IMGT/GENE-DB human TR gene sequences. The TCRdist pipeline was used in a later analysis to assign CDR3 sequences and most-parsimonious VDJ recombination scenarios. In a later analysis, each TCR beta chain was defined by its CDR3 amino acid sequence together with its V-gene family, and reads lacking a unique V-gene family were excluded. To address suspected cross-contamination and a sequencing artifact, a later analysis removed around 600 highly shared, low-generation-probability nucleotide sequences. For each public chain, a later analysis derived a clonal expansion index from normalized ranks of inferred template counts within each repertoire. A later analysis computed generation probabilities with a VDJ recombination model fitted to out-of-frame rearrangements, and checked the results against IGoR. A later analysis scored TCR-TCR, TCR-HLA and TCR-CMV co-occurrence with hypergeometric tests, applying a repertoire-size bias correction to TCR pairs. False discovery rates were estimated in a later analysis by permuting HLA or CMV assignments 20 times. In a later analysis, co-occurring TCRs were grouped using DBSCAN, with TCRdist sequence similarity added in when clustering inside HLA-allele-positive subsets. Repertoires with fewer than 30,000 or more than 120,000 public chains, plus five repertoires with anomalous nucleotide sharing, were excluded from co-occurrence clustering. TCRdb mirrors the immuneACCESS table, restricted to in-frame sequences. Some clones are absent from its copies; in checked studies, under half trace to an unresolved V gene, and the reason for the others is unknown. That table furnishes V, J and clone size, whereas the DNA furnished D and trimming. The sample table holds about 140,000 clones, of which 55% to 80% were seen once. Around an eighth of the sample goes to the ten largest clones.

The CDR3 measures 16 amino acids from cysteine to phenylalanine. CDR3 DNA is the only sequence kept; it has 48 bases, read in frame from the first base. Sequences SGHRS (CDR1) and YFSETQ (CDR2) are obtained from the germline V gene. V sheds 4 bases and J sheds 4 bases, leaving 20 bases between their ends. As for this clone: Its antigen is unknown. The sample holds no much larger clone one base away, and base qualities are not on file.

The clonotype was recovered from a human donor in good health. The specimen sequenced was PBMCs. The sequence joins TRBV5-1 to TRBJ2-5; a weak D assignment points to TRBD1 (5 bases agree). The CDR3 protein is CASSRNLQGFVETQYF. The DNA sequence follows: TGCGCCAGCAGCCGTAACCTCCAGGGTTTTGTAGAGACCCAGTACTTC. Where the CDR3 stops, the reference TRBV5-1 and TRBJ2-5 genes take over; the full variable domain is KAGVTQTPRYLIKTRGQQVTLSCSPISGHRSVSWYQQTPGQGLQFLFEYFSETQRNKGNFPGRFSGRQFSNSRSEMNVSTLELGDSALYLCASSRNLQGFVETQYFGPGTRLLVL.